The present T cell receptor (beta chain) was sequenced within a study of blood T cell repertoires in COVID-19. Clinical history reported by participants formed the basis on which cohorts were assigned. V was clipped by 4 bases and J by 3 bases; unmatched bases: 4. CDR3 length equals 16 residues. Germline V CDR1 and CDR2: SGHTS, YDEGEE. Using immunoSEQ multiplex PCR, the repertoire was profiled, and TCRdb retains in-frame clones only, with some absent. The data contain around 270,000 clones, 88% of them singletons. The clonotype was recovered from a woman in her forties who had been exposed to COVID-19. The source material was PBMCs or T cells enriched from blood (not recorded which). The chain uses TRBV5-8 and TRBJ2-2; 12 bases agree with TRBD2. The CDR3 here is CASSPGLAGYTGELFF. The CDR3 region has the DNA TGTGCCAGCAGCCCGGGACTAGCGGGCTACACCGGGGAGCTGTTTTTT.